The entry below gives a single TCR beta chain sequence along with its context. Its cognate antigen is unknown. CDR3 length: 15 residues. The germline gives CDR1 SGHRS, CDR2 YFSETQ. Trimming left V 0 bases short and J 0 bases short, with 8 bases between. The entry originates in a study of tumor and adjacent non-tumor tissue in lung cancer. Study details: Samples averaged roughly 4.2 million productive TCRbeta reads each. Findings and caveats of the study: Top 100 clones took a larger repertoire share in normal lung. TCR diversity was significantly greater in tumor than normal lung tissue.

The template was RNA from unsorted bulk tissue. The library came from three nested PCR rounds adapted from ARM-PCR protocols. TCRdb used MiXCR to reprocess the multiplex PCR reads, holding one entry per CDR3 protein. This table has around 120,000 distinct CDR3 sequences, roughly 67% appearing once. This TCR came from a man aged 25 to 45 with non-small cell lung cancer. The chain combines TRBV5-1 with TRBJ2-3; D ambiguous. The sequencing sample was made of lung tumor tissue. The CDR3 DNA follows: TGCGCCAGCAGCTTGGATCAGCCCAGCACAGATACGCAGTATTTT. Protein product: CASSLDQPSTDTQYF.